Listed here is a single TCR beta chain. Its antigen is as yet unknown. This entry is derived from a study of shared clonotypes between healthy human individuals. Germline V CDR1 and CDR2: MNHEY, SMNVEV (reference sequence). The CDR3 spans 14 residues. Trimming removed 4 bases from V and 4 bases from J, with 14 bases in between. Study results and limitations: Around 5% was the fraction of naive CD4 clonotypes found shared across a few donors.

Terminally differentiated effector memory CD45RA+ cells were excluded from the naive CD8 cells, which were CD45RO-negative and positively selected for CCR7. Recent acute infections and vaccinations were absent in the healthy HIV-negative adult donors. Caucasian adults living in Nashville, Tennessee, provided all samples. Measured with immunoSEQ multiplex PCR; TCRdb has only the in-frame clones, and not every one. Of some 2.1 million clones in the sample, roughly 95% are singletons; the top ten hold more than 1.5%. The chain links TRBV27 to TRBJ2-7, with D tentatively TRBD1 (5 bases). The clonotype was recovered from a man aged 18 to 29 in good health. Some clones in this sample may be carry-over from other donors' samples. Material for sequencing was naive CD8+ T cells from PBMCs. In nucleotides, the CDR3 is TGTGCCAGCAGTTCGACAGAGGATCTTTACGAGCAGTACTTC. Encoded protein: CASSSTEDLYEQYF.